The clone carrying this TCR beta chain appeared once. Through Arm-PCR of CDR3 regions and iRepertoire HTBI primers, TCR beta libraries were built. TCRdb passed the multiplex PCR reads through MiXCR, listing each CDR3 protein once. The sample has 400,000 to 500,000 distinct CDR3 sequences, over 15% seen once. J was trimmed by 3 bases and V by 3 bases; bases with no gene match: 7. CDR3 length equals 16 residues. Germline CDR1 is MGHRA and CDR2 is YSYEKL. Time point given: newly diagnosed GD, antithyroid drugs for less than 3 months. PBMC RNA served as the TCR library source. This specimen belongs to a study of regulatory T cells in long-lasting Graves disease. These records were also assigned to another study, of T cells in Graves' hyperthyroidism and ophthalmopathy. Turning to that study: The definition of stable Graves' hyperthyroidism was no ophthalmopathy progression within 18 months.

The source was peripheral blood mononuclear cells (PBMCs), collected at new diagnosis, from a patient treated with antithyroid drugs. The chain recombines TRBV4-1 with TRBJ2-3; 9 bases align to TRBD2. This TCR was sampled from a woman aged 30 to 39 with Graves disease. The DNA of the CDR3 is TGCGCCAGCAGCCAGGCCTCTGCGGGAGGGACAGATACGCAGTATTTT. Residues: CASSQASAGGTDTQYF.